This T cell receptor beta chain appears in the sequencing data of a study of shared clonotypes between healthy human individuals. To note about this clone: Only one base separates this from a far larger clonotype, so it likely reflects a read error. Other DNA sequences of this sample code for an identical CDR3.

Healthy HIV-negative adults with no recent acute infections or vaccinations were recruited as donors. The V gene's germline CDR1 is SGHVS and CDR2 FNYEAQ. The CDR3 runs 14 residues. The ends lost 5 bases at V and 3 bases at J; junction bases unmatched: 3. The genomic DNA of each subset was split evenly across several immunoSEQ plates. Unsorted PBMC DNA was run through sequencing on ten immunoSEQ deep assay plates. As handled by the study authors: For the immunoSEQ data, sequences were junction-only without quality scores, so filtering differed. TCRdb's copy holds only in-frame clones and misses some; the assay was immunoSEQ multiplex PCR. The V and J calls and the clone size are those of that table, but D and trimming were determined from the DNA. The sample has 550,000 to 600,000 clones; 70% to 80% are singletons.

The chain uses TRBV7-6 and TRBJ1-4, with 7 bases lining up with TRBD1. This receptor was taken from a woman aged 40-49 years in good health. Some clones in this sample may be carry-over from other donors' samples. Sequencing was carried out using PBMCs. The CDR3 DNA sequence: TGTGCCAGCAGCCTAAGGGGGCCTAATGAAAAACTGTTTTTT. Translated, it gives CASSLRGPNEKLFF.